This T cell receptor beta chain is drawn from a study of cytomegalovirus exposure and HLA in healthy donors. Overall study context: When 350 to 500 donors were genotyped, roughly 80% of them were found to fall in the Caucasian-associated ancestry cluster. Study findings and constraints: A list of about 160 TCR beta chains associated with cytomegalovirus was given.

Donors consisted of healthy bone marrow donors. Germline CDR1 reads MDHEN; CDR2 reads SYDVKM. With V trimmed by 6 bases and J by 10 bases, 10 bases remained unmatched. This CDR3 region has 13 residues. It was with 60 Vbeta and 13 Jbeta primers that the PCR ran. Using immunoSEQ multiplex PCR, the repertoire was profiled, and TCRdb retains in-frame clones only, with some absent. The table records around 140,000 clones, around 72% of them present only once. On this clone: Its antigen remains unknown.

The source of this sequence is a woman aged 18-29 years in good health and CMV-seronegative. Sequencing used PBMCs. The genes are TRBV28 and TRBJ1-2, with 8 bases matching TRBD1. Written as DNA, the CDR3 is TGTGCCAGCAGACCAGGGGGCGAGCGGCACTACACCTTC. It encodes CASRPGGERHYTF.